A single TCR beta chain is shown here with its context. This sample was included in a study of blood T cell repertoires in COVID-19. The wider study: The United States, Italy and Spain supplied acute and convalescent COVID-19 samples.

Per the study methods: Amplification of reference gene primers provided the estimated nucleated cell counts. Some clones are missing from TCRdb's copy, which holds only in-frame ones; the method was immunoSEQ multiplex PCR. The V and J calls and the clone size are those of that table, but D and trimming were determined from the DNA. The table shows roughly 34,000 clones, with roughly nine tenths occurring only once. The CDR3 contains 15 residues. V was clipped by 2 bases and J by 1 base, with 11 bases between them. The clonotype was recovered from a woman older than 75 with active or convalescent COVID-19. What was sequenced was peripheral blood. The chain combines TRBV5-3 with TRBJ2-3; D is uncertain. TRBV5-3 is labeled an ORF, and its function is uncertain. CDR3: CARSLRSSGTDTQYF. Here the CDR3 DNA reads TGTGCCAGAAGCTTACGATCTAGTGGCACAGATACGCAGTATTTT.